This entry lists 7 T cell receptor beta chains sequenced from one sample in a study of T cell responses to AZD1222 COVID-19 vaccine. Data came from immunoSEQ multiplex PCR; TCRdb stores just in-frame clones and leaves some out. The table shows roughly 76,000 clones, with roughly 88% occurring only once. Sequenced material: peripheral blood, taken on day 0 of AZD1222 vaccination. The receptor source for this set is an adult in good health.

This chain uses TRBV18 with TRBJ1-5; the D gene is possibly TRBD1 (6 bases). The CDR3 is made up of 15 amino acids. V was clipped by 6 bases and J by 6 bases, with 18 bases between them. Germline V gene data show CDR1 as KGHSH and CDR2 as LQKENI. This CDR3 reads CASSPTGTQVQPQHF. The CDR3 DNA follows: TGTGCCAGCTCCCCCACCGGGACACAAGTTCAGCCCCAGCATTTT. Full variable domain (missing parts from reference TRBV18 and TRBJ1-5): NAGVMQNPRHLVRRRGQEARLRCSPMKGHSHVYWYRQLPEEGLKFMVYLQKENIIDESGMPKERFSAEFPKEGPSILRIQQVVRGDSAAYFCASSPTGTQVQPQHFGDGTRLSIL.

The chain is built from TRBV7-2 and TRBJ2-7; D unclear. Deletions cut 1 base from V and 3 bases from J, with 10 bases between. This CDR3 comprises 14 residues. The germline gives CDR1 SGHTA, CDR2 FQGNSA. In nucleotides, the CDR3 is TGTGCCAGCAGCTTAGAACTTGTCAACTACGAGCAGTACTTC. This sequence encodes CASSLELVNYEQYF.

This rearrangement joins TRBV28 to TRBJ2-7; no firm D call. V lost 5 bases, J lost 3 bases, and 20 bases lay in between. The CDR3 loop spans 16 amino acids. Per germline, CDR1 MDHEN and CDR2 SYDVKM. The CDR3 loop reads CASSPLETPTNYEQYF. DNA of the CDR3: TGTGCCAGCAGTCCCCTCGAGACACCAACCAACTACGAGCAGTACTTC.

The V and J genes are TRBV13 and TRBJ2-1; D is perhaps TRBD1 (6 bases). Trimming shortened V by 5 bases and J by 5 bases, and 19 bases separated the two germline ends. The CDR3 runs 16 residues. Germline V gene data show CDR1 as PRHDT and CDR2 as FYEKMQ (reference sequence). CDR3: CASSPELQGINNEQFF. CDR3 in DNA: TGTGCCAGCAGCCCTGAACTACAGGGAATCAACAATGAGCAGTTCTTC.

V usage is TRBV5-1 and J usage is TRBJ1-1; possibly TRBD1 for D (6 bases). CDR1 and CDR2 (germline): SGHRS, YFSETQ. V lost 4 bases, J lost 1 base, and 11 bases lay in between. CDR3 length equals 14 residues. The CDR3 DNA is TGCGCCAGCAGCCTATGGACAGCGAACACTGAAGCTTTCTTT. Encoded protein: CASSLWTANTEAFF.

The V and J genes are TRBV7-2 and TRBJ2-7; D is perhaps TRBD2 (7 bases). CDR1 is SGHTA, CDR2 FQGNSA, per germline. The CDR3 is 14 residues long. The germline V and J ends were trimmed by 1 base and 7 bases, with 14 bases remaining between them. CDR3 protein: CASSLVSGGREQYF. The CDR3 nucleotides are TGTGCCAGCAGCTTAGTTTCGGGGGGCAGGGAGCAGTACTTC.

This clone appeared a single time. The chain joins TRBV7-9 to TRBJ1-6, with 10 positions matching TRBD1. This CDR3 has 14 residues. After removal of 5 bases from V and 6 bases from J, the junction contained 1 base not matched to a gene. CDR1 is SEHNR and CDR2 is FQNEAQ in the germline V gene (reference sequence). The CDR3, as DNA: TGTGCCAGCAGCCGGGACAGGGGTAATTCACCCCTCCACTTT. Encoded protein: CASSRDRGNSPLHF.